This T cell receptor (beta chain) was retrieved from a study of T cells after yellow fever vaccination. Germline values: CDR1 DFQATT, CDR2 SNEGSKA (reference sequence). V lost 1 base, J lost 1 base, and 7 bases lay in between. The CDR3 sequence is 13 residues long. TCRdb re-called the 5' RACE reads with MiXCR, one entry per CDR3 protein. The profile shows under 550,000 distinct CDR3 sequences, roughly 22% of them singletons. This clonotype originated in a man aged 18 to 35 who received the YFV17D yellow fever vaccine. Sample: PBMCs, taken 20 to 25 days after the first yellow fever vaccination. The chain has TRBV20-1 and TRBJ2-5; D is uncertain. DNA of the CDR3: TGCAGTGCTAGAGGACATCCCCAAGAGACCCAGTACTTC. Translating it yields CSARGHPQETQYF.